This is a list of T cell receptor beta chains from one sample in a study of OX40 agonist ivuxolimab in advanced cancers. TCRdb's copy holds only in-frame clones and misses some; the assay was immunoSEQ multiplex PCR. The data hold some 74,000 clones, with around 94% observed a single time. This specimen consisted of CD4+ or CD8+ T cells sorted from blood, obtained in a trial of the OX40 agonist ivuxolimab. The receptors stem from an adult with an advanced solid tumor such as melanoma, head and neck, liver or kidney cancer. Both conserved end residues are trimmed from each CDR3.

j_call	cdr3_length	v_call	cdr3_aa
TRBJ1-4	10	TRBV28	ATQGSNEKLF
TRBJ2-2	13	TRBV14	ASSQEDRYTGELF
TRBJ1-2	11	TRBV6-5	ASSYGTNYGYT
TRBJ1-2	11	TRBV2	ASSDRGAYGYT
TRBJ2-1	13	TRBV9	ASSLTSGGANEQF
TRBJ1-1	13	TRBV18	ASSPPAADNTEAF
TRBJ2-5	14	TRBV11-2	ASSLVGSGFQETQY
TRBJ1-5	12	TRBV27	ASSLIGFGQPQH
TRBJ1-1	11	TRBV5-6	ASSLTGFTEAF
TRBJ2-5	12	TRBV6-6	ASSYGGGKETQY
TRBJ1-5	16	TRBV12-1	ASSFMTGGPSSNQPQH
TRBJ2-5	11	TRBV7-3	ASSLADEETQY
TRBJ2-6	12	TRBV28	ASSLMSGANVLT
TRBJ1-2	13	TRBV19	ASSRLGTGDYGYT
TRBJ2-1	11	TRBV5-4	ASSPWAGAEQF
TRBJ2-2	16	TRBV4-2	ASSQAQPGTANTGELF
TRBJ2-7	12	TRBV14	ASSQVAGTYEQY
TRBJ1-6	11	TRBV6-6	ASRADRGGPLH
TRBJ1-5	15	TRBV16	ASSQSGRGGPHQTQH
TRBJ1-1	12	TRBV4-1	ASSLIRGDTEAF
TRBJ1-1	11	TRBV30	AWSVSPGAEAF
TRBJ2-1	16	TRBV5-1	ASSLDGGGLHSYNEQF
TRBJ2-7	12	TRBV7-9	ASRPAGISYEQY
TRBJ2-2	15	TRBV14	ASSQDPTREFAGELF
TRBJ2-7	11	TRBV18	ASSPGLEDEQY
TRBJ2-4	12	TRBV13	ASSLFQELHIQY
TRBJ2-7	10	TRBV6-5	ASRDLSYEQY
TRBJ2-2	13	TRBV11-2	ASSVSGGATGELF
TRBJ1-2	13	TRBV6-1	ASSEKTGGEVGYT
TRBJ2-5	10	TRBV10-3	ASGSGGETQY
TRBJ1-2	13	TRBV9	ASSVVPETLYGYT
TRBJ1-6	12	TRBV27	ASKGPSPNSPLH
TRBJ2-6	12	TRBV5-4	ASSFDTGANVLT
TRBJ2-1	10	TRBV9	ASSVGNNEQF
TRBJ1-5	11	TRBV6-5	ASSYGSNQPQH
TRBJ2-5	10	TRBV4-1	ASSPSGETQY
TRBJ2-6	13	TRBV7-9	ASSSTATGANVLT
TRBJ2-7	15	TRBV10-3	AISFTGDTGVDDEQY
TRBJ2-3	12	TRBV27	ASSLDRDTDTQY
TRBJ2-7	15	TRBV28	ASTFSSGAANSYEQY
TRBJ2-7	12	TRBV28	ASRPQGPPYEQY
TRBJ2-1	14	TRBV5-4	ASSLLGTGIYNEQF